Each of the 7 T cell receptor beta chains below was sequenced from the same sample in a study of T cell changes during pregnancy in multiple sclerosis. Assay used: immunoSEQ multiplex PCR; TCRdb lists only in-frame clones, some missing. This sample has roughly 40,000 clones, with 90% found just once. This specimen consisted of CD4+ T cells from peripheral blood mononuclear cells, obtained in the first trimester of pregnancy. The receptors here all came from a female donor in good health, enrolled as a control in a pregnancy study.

The CDR3 DNA reads as TGTGCCAGCACGGTCCTCGGGAGCAACTACAATGAGCAGTTCTTC. Amino acid sequence: CASTVLGSNYNEQFF. The chain has TRBV27 and TRBJ2-1, with D possibly being TRBD2 (6 bases). The germline V and J ends were trimmed by 7 bases and 3 bases, with 16 bases remaining between them. Germline assignment: CDR1 MNHEY and CDR2 SMNVEV (reference sequence). The CDR3 extends over 15 amino acids.

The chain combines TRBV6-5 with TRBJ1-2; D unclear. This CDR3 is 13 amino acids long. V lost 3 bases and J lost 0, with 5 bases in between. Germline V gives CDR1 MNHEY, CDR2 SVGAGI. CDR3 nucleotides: TGTGCCAGCAGTTATCGAGCTAACTATGGCTACACCTTC. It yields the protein CASSYRANYGYTF.

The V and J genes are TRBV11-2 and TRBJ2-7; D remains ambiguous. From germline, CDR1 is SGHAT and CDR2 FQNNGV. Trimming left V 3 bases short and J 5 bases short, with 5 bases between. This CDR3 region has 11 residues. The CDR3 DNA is TGTGCCAGCAGCTTTTTCGACGAGCAGTACTTC. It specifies CASSFFDEQYF.

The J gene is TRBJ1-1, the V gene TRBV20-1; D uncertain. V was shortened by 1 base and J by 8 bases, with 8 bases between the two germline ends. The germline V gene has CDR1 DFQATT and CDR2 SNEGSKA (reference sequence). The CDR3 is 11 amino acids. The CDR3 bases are TGCAGTGCTAGAGCGGGGAGCGAAGCTTTCTTT. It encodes CSARAGSEAFF.

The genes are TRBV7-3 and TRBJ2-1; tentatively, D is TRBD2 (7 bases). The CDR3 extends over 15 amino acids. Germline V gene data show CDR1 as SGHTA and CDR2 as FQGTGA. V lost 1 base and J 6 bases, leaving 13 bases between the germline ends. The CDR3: CASSLMSGGPNEQFF. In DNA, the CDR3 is TGTGCCAGCAGCTTAATGTCGGGGGGCCCCAATGAGCAGTTCTTC.

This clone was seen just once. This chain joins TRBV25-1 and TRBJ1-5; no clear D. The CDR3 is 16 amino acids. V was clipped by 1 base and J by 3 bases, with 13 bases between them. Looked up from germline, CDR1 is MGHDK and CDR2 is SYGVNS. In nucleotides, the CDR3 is TGTGCCAGCAGTGAATCGAAGACCGGGTTCAATCAGCCCCAGCATTTT. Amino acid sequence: CASSESKTGFNQPQHF. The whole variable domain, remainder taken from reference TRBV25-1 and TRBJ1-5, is EADIYQTPRYLVIGTGKKITLECSQTMGHDKMYWYQQDPGMELHLIHYSYGVNSTEKGDLSSESTVSRIRTEHFPLTLESARPSHTSQYLCASSESKTGFNQPQHFGDGTRLSIL.

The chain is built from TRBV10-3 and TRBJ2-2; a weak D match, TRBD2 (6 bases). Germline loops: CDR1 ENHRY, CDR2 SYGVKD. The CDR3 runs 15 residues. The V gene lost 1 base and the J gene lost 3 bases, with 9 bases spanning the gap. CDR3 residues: CAISEFGRDTGELFF. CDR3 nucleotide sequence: TGTGCCATCAGTGAGTTCGGGAGAGACACCGGGGAGCTGTTTTTT.